Following are 4 T cell receptor beta chains from one sample sequenced in a study of blood T cells in healthy people across ages. With a J-beta primer mix and a sample-barcoded 5' primer, a second PCR ran about 6 to 11 cycles. TCRdb analysed the 5' RACE reads with MiXCR anew, one entry per CDR3 protein. The table has more than 800,000 distinct CDR3 sequences, around 26% seen once. Sequencing was performed on blood. Receptors were obtained from a woman of 80 years or more in good health.

This clonotype was recorded many times. This chain connects TRBV7-2 to TRBJ2-5, with 7 nucleotides matching TRBD1. The junction had 10 bases not matched to a gene; V was cut back by 1 base and J by 5 bases. The CDR3 is 16 residues long. Per germline, CDR1 SGHTA and CDR2 FQGNSA. CDR3 amino acids: CASSLGATGLAETQYF. DNA of the CDR3: TGTGCCAGCAGCTTAGGTGCGACAGGGCTCGCGGAGACCCAGTACTTC.

The chain combines TRBV12-3 or TRBV12-4 with TRBJ2-3, with D unresolved. The CDR3 spans 14 residues. Trimming shortened V by 6 bases and J by 13 bases, and 23 bases separated the two germline ends. This CDR3 reads CASSPRVSTDMEYF. The CDR3 DNA sequence: TGTGCCAGCAGCCCTAGAGTGAGCACAGATATGGAGTATTTT.

Worth noting for this clonotype: It is likely a read error, because the conserved phenylalanine at the end of the CDR3 is missing. DNA for the CDR3: TGTGCCGGCAGTGCCCCCAGGTCGGGTGGCGAGACCCAGTACTGC. Translating gives CAGSAPRSGGETQYC. The rearrangement links TRBV6-6 to TRBJ2-5; D unresolved. This CDR3 has 15 amino acids. The germline V gene has CDR1 MNHNY and CDR2 SVGAGI (reference sequence).

As for this clonotype: A junction boundary mismatches the germline segment, possibly from a read error. The chain has TRBV12-3 or TRBV12-4 and TRBJ2-3; possibly TRBD2 for D (5 bases). This CDR3 region has 15 residues. The CDR3 loop reads CASSPKTMSADAQYF. The CDR3, as DNA: TGTGCCAGCAGTCCGAAGACTATGAGCGCAGATGCGCAATATTTT.